This T cell receptor (beta chain) was sequenced in a study of identical twins (dated by TCRdb to 2015 to 2016). About the study as a whole: To test whether fetal clonotypes persist, this study deep-sequenced TCR alpha and beta repertoires from monozygotic twins, from unrelated adults of various ages, and from cord blood. Replicate twin experiments were performed at different times using different library preparation protocols to rule out contamination.

To note about this clonotype: Its target antigen remains unknown. Per-base qualities were not stored, and no clone one base away is much larger.

What the authors observed across the whole study: Because the same donors could not be followed over many years, the conclusions depended on cross-sectional statistical analysis. In monozygotic twins, recombination models systematically underestimated out-of-frame TCR alpha sharing, but the models matched the sharing seen between unrelated individuals. Zero-insertion analyses could be partly confounded by invariant T cells such as MAIT and iNKT, although diverse VJ usage argued against such confounding for most clonotypes. Excess twin sharing in beta out-of-frame sequences was weaker because fewer shared sequences lowered the signal-to-noise ratio. Abundant cord blood beta clonotypes had fewer insertions, young adult naive repertoires showed a similar but weaker trend, and memory repertoires showed no such trend. Compared with coincidental sharing between unrelated individuals, out-of-frame TCR alpha sequences shared between twins had an excess of sequences with low generation probability.

All donors were healthy Caucasians. Three pairs of female monozygotic twins, all aged about 18 to 30 years, made up the twin cohort. RNA for TCR libraries was isolated from peripheral blood mononuclear cells. V and J lose 5 bases and 4 bases, and a span of 7 bases separates them. From cysteine to phenylalanine, the CDR3 is 12 amino acids long. The CDR3 DNA has 36 bases and is translated from base 1. The germline V gene (reference sequence) sets CDR1 to SEHNR and CDR2 to FQNEAQ. Library generation was performed with 5' RACE. The sequencer listed for this sample is Illumina HiSeq 2000. Template switching introduced a universal primer binding site; the final cDNA contained a unique molecular identifier, enabling accurate counting of TCR cDNA molecules. Specific primers in the conserved constant-segment region were used to synthesize first-strand cDNA for the TCR alpha and beta chains. To control for contamination, each cDNA library was double barcoded with a SMART-Mk sample barcode plus Illumina barcodes. TruSeq adapter sequences and Illumina sample barcodes were added in two successive PCR steps. Sequencing of the TCR alpha and beta cDNA libraries was done on the Illumina HiSeq platform using custom primers. The authors processed their data as follows. MiGEC processed the raw reads to extract unique molecular identifiers, while MiXCR was used to determine the CDR3 positions. Recombination models were inferred per individual with the repgenHMM and IGoR tools using an EM algorithm. Shared clonotypes were analyzed with the tcR package in R, and sharing was normalized by the product of cloneset sizes. To study raw recombination without the effects of thymic and clonal selection, out-of-frame nonproductive sequences were analyzed. TCRdb took the public reads, trimmed them with fastp at Q25, ran MiXCR for clone calling and kept in-frame beta chains. Every entry covers one CDR3 protein and lists the most common genes and DNA from its rows. TCRdb assigned the V and J calls; the authors' analysis was not used. The sample table contains over 600,000 distinct CDR3 sequences; only one count was recorded for 21% of them. Around 4.5% of the sample comes from the top ten.

These data are also associated with another study on T cells expressing NK-cell markers. The second study's paper adds: In sorted CD3+CD56+NKG2C+, CD3+CD56+NKG2C- and CD3+CD56-NKG2C+ T-cell subsets from several donors, TCR beta-chain repertoires were profiled. Among the eight sequenced donors, seven were HCMV-seropositive and one was HCMV-seronegative. In several experiments an anti-gammadeltaTCR antibody was added to restrict sorting to alphabetaTCR-expressing T cells. In over five donors, the dominant CD3+CD56+NKG2C+ clonotypes were among the top 10 CD8+ clonotypes and accounted for roughly 1.0-8% of CD8+ T cells. Those dominant clonotypes were again the most abundant among CD3+CD56-NKG2C+ cells in a handful of donors, at about 28.3-60.1%. It remained unclear whether the expanded NKG2C-expressing T cell clones were specific for HCMV antigens. All eight donors whose samples were sequenced were randomly selected healthy volunteers, three of them men and five women. To determine HCMV serostatus, a commercial ELISA kit was used to detect HCMV-specific IgG in serum. For several donors, bulk peripheral blood T-cell repertoires were also sequenced from unsorted PBMC. Reads were demultiplexed and grouped by UMI with MIGEC, and clonotypes were assembled and quantified with MiTCR. To exclude erroneous sequences, only TCR cDNA sequences supported by at least two reads were retained. The tcR package was used for downstream repertoire analysis, with clonotypes matched between fractions based on CDR3 nucleotide sequence plus V segment. VDJmatch was used to annotate antigen specificity against VDJdb, with one amino acid substitution in CDR3 permitted.

Specimen: PBMCs. The rearrangement combines TRBV7-9 with TRBJ2-3; the D call could be TRBD1 or TRBD2, with each sharing 5 bases. This TCR was sampled from a woman aged 18-29 years in good health. The DNA sequence is TGTGCCAGCAGCCGGGACGCAGATACGCAGTATTTT. This sequence encodes CASSRDADTQYF. The full variable domain, completed from the reference TRBV7-9 and TRBJ2-3 proteins outside the CDR3, reads DTGVSQNPRHKITKRGQNVTFRCDPISEHNRLYWYRQTLGQGPEFLTYFQNEAQLEKSRLLSDRFSAERPKGSFSTLEIQRTEQGDSAMYLCASSRDADTQYFGPGTRLTVL.